This T cell receptor (beta chain) emerged from a study of OX40 agonist ivuxolimab in advanced cancers. The CDR3 extends over 10 amino acids. CDR1 is SQVTM, CDR2 ANQGSEA, per germline. Trimming stripped 4 bases from V and 13 bases from J, with 11 bases between. Using immunoSEQ multiplex PCR, the repertoire was profiled, and TCRdb retains in-frame clones only, with some absent. The table lists around 22,000 clones, less than 90% of them singletons. This sequence joins TRBV29-1 and TRBJ2-1, with D possibly TRBD2 on 6 matching bases. The source is an adult with an advanced solid tumor such as melanoma, head and neck, liver or kidney cancer. The sequencing used CD4+ or CD8+ T cells sorted from blood, collected in a trial of the OX40 agonist ivuxolimab. CDR3 nucleotide sequence: TGCAGCGTTGTCGGAGGGACCCAGTTCTTC. Its translation is CSVVGGTQFF.